The table lists the clone carrying this T cell receptor (beta chain) with a few counts. Germline V gene data show CDR1 as SNHLY and CDR2 as FYNNEI. V was clipped by 6 bases and J by 7 bases, with 12 bases between them. CDR3 length: 13 amino acids. These data originate in a study of OX40 agonist ivuxolimab in advanced cancers. Study context: Patients receiving dose escalation had hepatocellular carcinoma, melanoma, renal cell or head and neck cancer.

Using immunoSEQ multiplex PCR, the repertoire was profiled, and TCRdb retains in-frame clones only, with some absent. The sample includes 70,000 or so clones, 85% of them seen just once. Material: CD4+ or CD8+ T cells sorted from blood, obtained in a trial of the OX40 agonist ivuxolimab. This clonotype was obtained from an adult with an advanced solid tumor such as melanoma, head and neck, liver or kidney cancer. The rearrangement uses TRBV2 and TRBJ2-2; TRBD1 might be the D (5 bases). The CDR3 loop is CASSEDTFGELFF. The CDR3 DNA follows: TGTGCCAGCAGCGAGGACACTTTCGGGGAGCTGTTTTTT.